A selection of T cell receptor beta chains follows, all from one sample in a study of T cell clonotyping in hematopoietic cell transplantation. Assay: immunoSEQ multiplex PCR; the TCRdb copy retains only in-frame clones and omits some. The profile shows 9,000 to 10,000 clones, roughly four fifths of them singletons. The specimen was PBMCs, collected at the time of graft-versus-host disease after allogeneic stem cell transplant. The receptors originated from a male patient over 55 who had an allogeneic stem cell transplant from an unrelated donor, so the T cells may come from the graft donor. Some clones in this sample may be carry-over from other donors' samples. Both conserved end residues are part of each CDR3. D genes are given only for firm matches. For some rows the clone size is stated as once, few or many, or as a class when expanded; others skip it.

clone size	V gene	J gene	D gene	CDR3 protein	CDR3 DNA
NA	TRBV2	TRBJ1-1	NA	CASSATVWPGQSGNTEAFF	TGTGCCAGCAGTGCTACTGTTTGGCCAGGGCAAAGCGGGAACACTGAAGCTTTCTTT
NA	TRBV1	TRBJ1-2	NA	CTSRNASVRKTYGYTF	TGCACCAGCAGGAACGCCAGTGTGCGAAAGACCTATGGCTACACCTTC
NA	TRBV19	TRBJ1-1	NA	CASTPTGNTEAFF	TGTGCCAGTACCCCGACTGGGAACACTGAAGCTTTCTTT
NA	TRBV7-2	TRBJ1-2	NA	CASSLGPTQGYGYTF	TGTGCCAGCAGCTTAGGTCCGACTCAGGGCTATGGCTACACCTTC
NA	TRBV19	TRBJ1-6	NA	CASTPDSYNSPLHF	TGTGCCAGTACCCCAGACAGTTATAATTCACCCCTCCACTTT
few	TRBV7-9	TRBJ1-4	NA	CASSSGLTEKLFF	TGTGCCAGCAGCTCGGGACTTACTGAAAAACTGTTTTTT
NA	TRBV23-1	TRBJ1-5	TRBD1	CATPWGQSQPQHF	TGCGCCACCCCTTGGGGACAGAGCCAGCCCCAGCATTTT
NA	TRBV6-4	TRBJ2-1	TRBD2	CASSDSWTSNEQFF	TGTGCCAGCAGTGACTCCTGGACTAGCAATGAGCAGTTCTTC
once	TRBV5-1	TRBJ1-1	NA	CASSLTGHDTEAFF	TGCGCCAGCAGCTTGACAGGGCATGACACTGAAGCTTTCTTT
NA	TRBV2	TRBJ1-2	TRBD1	CASSRTGENYGYTF	TGTGCCAGCAGCCGGACAGGGGAGAACTATGGCTACACCTTC
NA	TRBV16	TRBJ2-2	NA	CASSQSSVGELFF	TGTGCCAGCAGCCAATCGTCGGTCGGGGAGCTGTTTTTT
NA	TRBV5-1	TRBJ2-3	NA	CASSIGVLGTDTQYF	TGCGCCAGCAGTATCGGGGTATTGGGGACAGATACGCAGTATTTT
once	TRBV7-2	TRBJ1-1	NA	CASSRNPQAEAFF	TGTGCCAGCAGCCGTAACCCACAGGCGGAAGCTTTCTTT
NA	TRBV29-1	TRBJ2-3	NA	CSVDRGGDTQYF	TGCAGCGTTGACAGGGGTGGAGATACGCAGTATTTT
NA	TRBV19	TRBJ1-5	NA	CASSDSNSNQPQHF	TGTGCCAGTAGTGACAGCAATAGCAATCAGCCCCAGCATTTT
NA	TRBV7-2	TRBJ2-3	NA	CASRMSGADTQYF	TGTGCCAGCAGAATGTCCGGGGCAGATACGCAGTATTTT
NA	TRBV6-1	TRBJ2-7	NA	CASLVTGTYEQYF	TGTGCCAGCCTCGTGACAGGCACCTACGAGCAGTACTTC
NA	TRBV5-4	TRBJ1-2	NA	CASSSGYGYTF	TGTGCCAGCAGCTCAGGGTATGGCTACACCTTC
NA	TRBV9	TRBJ1-1	NA	CASSAPLGSNTEAFF	TGTGCCAGCAGCGCCCCGTTGGGTTCAAACACTGAAGCTTTCTTT
NA	TRBV7-9	TRBJ1-2	NA	CASSARGGYTF	TGTGCCAGCAGCGCCAGAGGTGGCTACACCTTC
NA	TRBV2	TRBJ2-7	TRBD2	CASSPTSGRPYEQYF	TGTGCCAGCAGTCCGACTAGCGGGCGCCCCTACGAGCAGTACTTC
NA	TRBV5-1	TRBJ2-5	TRBD2	CASSLSQGGETQYF	TGCGCCAGCAGCTTGAGTCAGGGAGGGGAGACCCAGTACTTC
NA	TRBV23-1	TRBJ1-2	NA	CASSQGHHDYGYTF	TGCGCCAGCAGCCAAGGACACCACGACTATGGCTACACCTTC
NA	TRBV27	TRBJ1-2	NA	CASSRSTGSVYGYTF	TGTGCCAGCAGTCGATCTACAGGGTCGGTCTATGGCTACACCTTC
NA	TRBV7-2	TRBJ1-1	TRBD1	CASSLAGQMNTEAFF	TGTGCCAGCAGCTTAGCGGGACAGATGAACACTGAAGCTTTCTTT
NA	TRBV19	TRBJ1-5	NA	CASSTTGRGNQPQHF	TGTGCCAGTAGTACAACAGGGAGGGGCAATCAGCCCCAGCATTTT
NA	TRBV27	TRBJ1-5	TRBD1	CASRKQGAGNQAQHF	TGTGCCAGCAGAAAACAGGGGGCGGGCAATCAAGCCCAGCATTTT
few	TRBV6-5	TRBJ2-7	TRBD1	CASSPGGYEQYF	TGTGCCAGCAGTCCAGGGGGCTACGAGCAGTACTTC
NA	TRBV11-2	TRBJ2-5	NA	CASSRAETQYF	TGTGCCAGCAGTCGGGCAGAGACCCAGTACTTC
NA	TRBV14	TRBJ1-1	NA	CASSQYGGLTEAFF	TGTGCCAGCAGCCAATATGGGGGCCTGACTGAAGCTTTCTTT
few	TRBV6-6	TRBJ1-2	NA	CASSYSDGNANYGYTF	TGTGCCAGCAGTTACTCGGACGGTAACGCTAACTATGGCTACACCTTC
NA	TRBV27	TRBJ2-7	TRBD1	CASNPGTAVSYEQYF	TGTGCCAGCAACCCCGGGACAGCCGTATCCTACGAGCAGTACTTC
once	TRBV5-6	TRBJ1-2	NA	CASSLKTAFVYTF	TGTGCCAGCAGCTTGAAGACAGCTTTTGTCTACACCTTC
NA	TRBV9	TRBJ1-2	NA	CASSVELGGNYGYTF	TGTGCCAGCAGCGTAGAGTTAGGGGGTAACTATGGCTACACCTTC
NA	TRBV27	TRBJ2-7	NA	CASSRWGDGEQYF	TGTGCCAGCAGTAGATGGGGGGACGGGGAGCAGTACTTC
NA	TRBV5-1	TRBJ2-7	NA	CASSLDDTAYEQYF	TGCGCCAGCAGCTTAGACGACACCGCCTACGAGCAGTACTTC
NA	TRBV19	TRBJ1-5	NA	CASSILHGINQPQHF	TGTGCCAGTAGTATCCTCCACGGGATCAATCAGCCCCAGCATTTT
NA	TRBV7-9	TRBJ2-1	TRBD2	CASSRGGGNEQFF	TGTGCCAGCAGCCGGGGGGGCGGGAATGAGCAGTTCTTC
NA	TRBV6-5	TRBJ1-6	NA	CASSYGQGTASPLHF	TGTGCCAGCAGTTACGGGCAGGGAACTGCCTCACCCCTCCACTTT
medium-sized	TRBV6-5	TRBJ2-5	NA	CASSPGETQYF	TGTGCCAGCAGCCCCGGAGAGACCCAGTACTTC
few	TRBV6-5	TRBJ2-7	NA	CASSLDMLEQYF	TGTGCCAGCAGCCTGGACATGCTTGAGCAGTACTTC
NA	TRBV14	TRBJ1-4	TRBD1	CASSPLPVPGQGIGKLFF	TGTGCCAGCAGCCCCCTGCCGGTTCCGGGACAGGGAATTGGAAAACTGTTTTTT
few	TRBV7-2	TRBJ1-6	TRBD1	CASSWTGTGGLNSPLHF	TGTGCCAGCAGCTGGACCGGGACAGGGGGCCTTAATTCACCCCTCCACTTT
NA	TRBV7-9	TRBJ1-2	NA	CASSYSGRVYGYTF	TGTGCCAGCAGCTATTCAGGCAGGGTCTATGGCTACACCTTC
NA	TRBV19	TRBJ2-7	TRBD1	CATYRDRAYEQYF	TGTGCCACTTACCGGGACAGGGCCTACGAGCAGTACTTC